The T cell receptor (beta chain) described here comes from a study of blood T cell repertoires in COVID-19. Whole-study context: Donors in the United States, Italy and Spain gave samples during acute or convalescent COVID-19. PBMCs, B-cell-depleted T cells, or T cells were the source of the cDNA or gDNA that made up the material.

Per the original methods: By means of reference gene primer amplification, nucleated cell counts were estimated. Profiled with immunoSEQ multiplex PCR; TCRdb holds only in-frame clones, not every one. Clonal size and the V and J genes are those of that table, whereas D and trimming came from the DNA. In the table there are some 300,000 clones, 80% to 90% of which are singletons. Seattle patient enrollment occurred during active infection, with longitudinal follow-up thereafter. The TCR originated in a woman aged 45-60 years with COVID-19, enrolled during active disease. Sequenced: peripheral blood.

Here the CDR3 reads CASSTGTGSKLFF. The CDR3 nucleotides are TGTGCCAGCAGCACCGGGACAGGGTCTAAACTGTTTTTT. V usage is TRBV6-5 and J usage is TRBJ1-4; TRBD1 matches 9 bases. Trimming took 6 bases from V and 11 from J; bases not matched to a gene: 7. CDR3 length equals 13 residues. Germline assignment: CDR1 MNHEY and CDR2 SVGAGI.